Listed below are T cell receptor beta chains from one sample, sequenced in a study of blood T cell repertoires in COVID-19. Profiling relied on immunoSEQ multiplex PCR, and the TCRdb table lists in-frame clones only, not all of them. The table shows roughly 200,000 clones, with about 90% occurring only once. Sequenced input: PBMCs or T cells enriched from blood (not recorded which). Every receptor here comes from a woman between 45 and 65 years old in a cohort exposed to, infected with or recovered from COVID-19 (not recorded which). Each CDR3 is given with its conserved first and last residue. The D gene is left open where the match is weak. A clone size is listed for some rows: how often the clone was seen (once, few, many), or a class if it is expanded.

v_gene	d_gene	len	j_gene	abundance	CDR3nt	CDR3aa
TRBV2	-	14	TRBJ1-4	-	TGTGCCAGCAGGGCACAGTTGGTTGATGAAAAACTGTTTTTT	CASRAQLVDEKLFF
TRBV9	-	15	TRBJ1-6	-	TGTGCCAGCAGCGTAGGGAACAGGGTGAATTCACCCCTCCACTTT	CASSVGNRVNSPLHF
TRBV7-2	-	14	TRBJ2-7	-	TGTGCCAGCAGCTCCTTTTTGGGTGAGGTCGAGCAGTACTTC	CASSSFLGEVEQYF
TRBV24-1	TRBD1	18	TRBJ1-4	-	TGTGCCACCAGCTATCTCGGGACAGGGGGCCCAACTAATGAAAAACTGTTTTTT	CATSYLGTGGPTNEKLFF
TRBV24-1	-	15	TRBJ2-3	-	TGTGCCACCAGTGATCCCGGCCAGGGCACAGATACGCAGTATTTT	CATSDPGQGTDTQYF
TRBV10-3	TRBD1	14	TRBJ2-7	-	TGTGCCATCAGTGTCGGACAGGGGTCCTACGAGCAGTACTTC	CAISVGQGSYEQYF
TRBV7-8	TRBD1	14	TRBJ1-2	-	TGTGCCAGCAGCCGAGGGACAGGGCCCTATGGCTACACCTTC	CASSRGTGPYGYTF
TRBV10-1	-	13	TRBJ2-1	few	TGCGCCAGCAGTAATACCGAGGCGAATGAGCAGTTCTTC	CASSNTEANEQFF
TRBV4-2	TRBD2	17	TRBJ2-5	-	TGTGCCAGCAGCCAGTTATTACTAGCGGGGGGCCATCCGACCCAGTACTTC	CASSQLLLAGGHPTQYF
TRBV14	TRBD1	14	TRBJ1-1	-	TGTGCCAGCAGCAGGGACAGTTGGGACACTGAAGCTTTCTTT	CASSRDSWDTEAFF
TRBV25-1	TRBD1	14	TRBJ1-1	-	TGTGCCAGCAGTGAATTAGGGGGCGACACTGAAGCTTTCTTT	CASSELGGDTEAFF
TRBV11-3	-	13	TRBJ2-1	-	TGTGCCAGCAGCTTATTCAGCGGGTATGAGCAGTTCTTC	CASSLFSGYEQFF
TRBV7-2	-	13	TRBJ1-1	once	TGTGCCAGCAGCCCCATGCGCCGCACTGAAGCTTTCTTT	CASSPMRRTEAFF
TRBV3-1/TRBV3-2	-	15	TRBJ2-7	-	TGTGCCAGCACCCCCGGCGGGGGCCACTCCTACGAGCAGTACTTC	CASTPGGGHSYEQYF
TRBV24-1	-	14	TRBJ2-3	-	TGTGCCACCAGTGATTTCTACAGCACAGATACGCAGTATTTT	CATSDFYSTDTQYF
TRBV19	-	17	TRBJ2-1	-	TGTGCCAGTAGTAAGGCGGGACAGTCAAGCTCCTACAATGAGCAGTTCTTC	CASSKAGQSSSYNEQFF
TRBV7-9	-	13	TRBJ1-1	-	TGTGCCAGCAGCTTGGGAGCGAACACTGAAGCTTTCTTT	CASSLGANTEAFF
TRBV7-9	TRBD1	16	TRBJ2-3	-	TGTGCCAGCAGCGCCTCCGCGGCAGGGGGCGAAGATACGCAGTATTTT	CASSASAAGGEDTQYF
TRBV11-2	TRBD1	16	TRBJ2-1	-	TGTGCCAGCAGCCTTCGGACAGGGCTTTCCTACAATGAGCAGTTCTTC	CASSLRTGLSYNEQFF
TRBV9	-	16	TRBJ2-3	-	TGTGCCAGCAGCGCGAGCGGACCCCCCAGCACAGATACGCAGTATTTT	CASSASGPPSTDTQYF
TRBV4-2	TRBD1	14	TRBJ1-6	-	TGTGCCAGTAAAACCGGGACAGGGGATTCACCCCTCCACTTT	CASKTGTGDSPLHF